This T cell receptor (beta chain) was obtained from a study of control samples from healthy donors and cancer patients. The CDR3 is made up of 18 amino acids. V was pared by 2 bases and J by 2 bases, with 21 bases between. In germline, CDR1 is MNHNS, CDR2 SASEGT. Method: immunoSEQ multiplex PCR; TCRdb's copy keeps in-frame clones and lacks some. The repertoire includes around 180,000 clones, around 88% of them detected once, and roughly 5.3% sits in the top ten. The sequencing input was blood. This sequence was found in a woman younger than 45 in good health. The V and J genes are TRBV6-1 and TRBJ1-2, with TRBD1 as a possible D gene (6 bases). CDR3 DNA: TGTGCCAGCAGTGAATTAATGGCGGGGGGGGCGAACAACTATGGCTACACCTTC. Translation: CASSELMAGGANNYGYTF.